The clone carrying this T cell receptor beta chain was counted many times. As yet, its antigen is unknown. The data belong to a study of T-cell reconstitution after alpha-beta-depleted transplantation in children. Study-level results: T cells produced anew were the main source of T-cell counts and diversity one year after transplant. The study reportedly traced alpha-beta T cells about two months after transplant to several hundred expanded graft clones. The high TCRbeta diversity at day 60 in some patients came from surviving recipient T cells and thymic progenitors.

CDR1 and CDR2 from the germline V gene are SQVTM and ANQGSEA. The CDR3 is 14 residues long. J lost 8 bases, V lost 1 base, and 7 bases had no gene match. Library preparation (for TCRbeta) was performed with unique molecular identifiers. TCRdb reanalysed the PCR reads using MiXCR and keeps one entry per CDR3 protein. The data show 150,000 to 200,000 distinct CDR3 sequences, with about 6% seen just once and about 5% held by the top ten. The V gene is TRBV29-1, the J gene TRBJ2-1; 8 bases match TRBD1. This receptor was taken from a girl in the first two years of life with combined immunodeficiency, due to receive a stem cell transplant. The input for sequencing was PBMCs, taken before TCRalphabeta/CD19-depleted stem cell transplant. Here the CDR3 reads CSVEGTGFRDEQFF. CDR3 nucleotide sequence: TGCAGCGTTGAAGGGACAGGGTTTCGTGATGAGCAGTTCTTC.